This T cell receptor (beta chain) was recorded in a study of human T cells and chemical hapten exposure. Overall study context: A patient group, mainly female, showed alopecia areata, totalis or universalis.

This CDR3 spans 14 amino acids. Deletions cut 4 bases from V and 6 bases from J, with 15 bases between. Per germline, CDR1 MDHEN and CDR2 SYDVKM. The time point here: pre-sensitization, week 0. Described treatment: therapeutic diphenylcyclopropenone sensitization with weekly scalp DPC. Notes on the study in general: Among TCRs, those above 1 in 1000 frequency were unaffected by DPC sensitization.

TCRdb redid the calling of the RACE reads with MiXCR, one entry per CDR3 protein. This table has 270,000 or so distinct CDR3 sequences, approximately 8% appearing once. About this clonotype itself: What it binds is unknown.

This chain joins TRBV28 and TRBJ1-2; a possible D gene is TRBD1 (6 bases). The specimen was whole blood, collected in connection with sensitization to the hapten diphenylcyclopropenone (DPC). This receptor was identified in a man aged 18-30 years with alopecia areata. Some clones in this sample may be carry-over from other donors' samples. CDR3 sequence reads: CASSSAKQGNGYTF. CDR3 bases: TGTGCCAGCAGTTCCGCTAAGCAGGGGAATGGCTACACCTTC.